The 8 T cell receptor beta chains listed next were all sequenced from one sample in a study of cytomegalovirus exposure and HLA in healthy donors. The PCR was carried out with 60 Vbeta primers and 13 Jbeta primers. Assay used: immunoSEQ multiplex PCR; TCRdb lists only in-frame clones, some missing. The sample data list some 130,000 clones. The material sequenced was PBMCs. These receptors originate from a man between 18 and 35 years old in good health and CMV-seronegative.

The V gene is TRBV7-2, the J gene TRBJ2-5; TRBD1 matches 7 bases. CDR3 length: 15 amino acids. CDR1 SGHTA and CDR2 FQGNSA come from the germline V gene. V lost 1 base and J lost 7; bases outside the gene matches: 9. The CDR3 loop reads CASSLDRGPSGTQYF. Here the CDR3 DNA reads TGTGCCAGCAGCTTAGACAGGGGCCCGTCGGGGACCCAGTACTTC. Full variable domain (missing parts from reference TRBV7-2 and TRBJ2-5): GAGVSQSPSNKVTEKGKDVELRCDPISGHTALYWYRQSLGQGLEFLIYFQGNSAPDKSGLPSDRFSAERTGGSVSTLTIQRTQQEDSAVYLCASSLDRGPSGTQYFGPGTRLLVL.

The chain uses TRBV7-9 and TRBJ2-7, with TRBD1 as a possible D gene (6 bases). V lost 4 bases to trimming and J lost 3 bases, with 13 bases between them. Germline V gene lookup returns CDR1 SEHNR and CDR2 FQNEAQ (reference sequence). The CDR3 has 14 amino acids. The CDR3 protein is CASSSIYRDYEQYF. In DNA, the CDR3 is TGTGCCAGCAGCTCCATTTACAGGGACTACGAGCAGTACTTC.

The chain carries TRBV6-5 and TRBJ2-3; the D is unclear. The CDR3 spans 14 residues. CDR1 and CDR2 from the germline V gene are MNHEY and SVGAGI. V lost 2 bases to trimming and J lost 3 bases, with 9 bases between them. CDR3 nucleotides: TGTGCCAGCAGTTACGGCGGCTTTACAGATACGCAGTATTTT. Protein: CASSYGGFTDTQYF.

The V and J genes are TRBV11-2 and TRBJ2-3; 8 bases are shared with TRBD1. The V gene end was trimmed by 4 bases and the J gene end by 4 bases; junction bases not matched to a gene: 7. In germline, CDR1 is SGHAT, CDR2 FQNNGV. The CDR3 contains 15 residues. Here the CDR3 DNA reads TGTGCCAGCAGCTCTCGTCCAGGGGGCGCAGATACGCAGTATTTT. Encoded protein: CASSSRPGGADTQYF.

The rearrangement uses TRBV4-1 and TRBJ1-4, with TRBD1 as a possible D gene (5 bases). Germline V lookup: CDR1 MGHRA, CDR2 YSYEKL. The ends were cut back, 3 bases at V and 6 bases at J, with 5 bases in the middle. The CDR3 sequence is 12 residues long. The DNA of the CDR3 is TGCGCCAGCAGCCACAGGGATGAAAAACTGTTTTTT. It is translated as CASSHRDEKLFF.

This CDR3 reads CASSLAAEKLFF. The CDR3 DNA follows: TGTGCCAGCAGCCTTGCGGCAGAAAAACTGTTTTTT. The V gene is TRBV7-9, the J gene TRBJ1-4; D ambiguous. CDR1 is SEHNR, CDR2 FQNEAQ, per germline (reference sequence). This CDR3 has 12 amino acids. Trimming took 5 bases from V and 8 from J, leaving 9 bases between them.

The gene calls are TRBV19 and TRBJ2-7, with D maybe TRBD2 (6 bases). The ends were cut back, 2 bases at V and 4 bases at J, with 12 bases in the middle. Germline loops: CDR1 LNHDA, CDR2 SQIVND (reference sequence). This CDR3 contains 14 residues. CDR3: CASSILSGTYEQYF. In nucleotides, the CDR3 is TGTGCCAGTAGTATATTGTCCGGGACTTACGAGCAGTACTTC.

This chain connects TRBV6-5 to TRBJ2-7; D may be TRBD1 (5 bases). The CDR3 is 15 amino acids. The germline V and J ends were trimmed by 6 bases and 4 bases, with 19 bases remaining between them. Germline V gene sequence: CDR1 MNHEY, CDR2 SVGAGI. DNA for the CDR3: TGTGCCAGCAGCAGACAGATGGGGAAGGGTTACGAGCAGTACTTC. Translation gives CASSRQMGKGYEQYF.